This TCR beta chain was identified during a study of blood T cells in healthy people across ages. The authors ran a second PCR of about 7 to 11 cycles using a sample-barcoded 5' primer and a J-beta primer mix. Each TCR beta cDNA got a 12-nucleotide random molecular identifier. TCRdb recomputed calls from the 5' RACE reads with MiXCR, one row per CDR3 protein. The table includes about 640,000 distinct CDR3 sequences, under 70% detected once. Details on this clonotype: Its antigen is still unknown.

Whole-study findings and limits: Age showed a roughly linear inverse relationship with TCR beta diversity per million T cells.

The authors drew roughly 9.8 milliliters of peripheral blood from each donor. With each sample, at least 6 micrograms of total RNA were extracted. The specimen sequenced was blood. The receptor was derived from a man between 60 and 75 years old in good health.

The CDR3 loop is CASSFGQGGDEQYF. CDR3 nucleotide sequence: TGTGCCAGCAGCTTCGGGCAGGGGGGCGACGAGCAGTACTTC. The rearrangement joins TRBV5-8 to TRBJ2-7; TRBD1 might be the D (7 bases). The germline gives CDR1 SGHTS, CDR2 YDEGEE. V was pared by 2 bases and J by 5 bases, with 14 bases between. This CDR3 has 14 residues.